This T cell receptor (beta chain) was identified during a study of T and B cells in COVID-19 patients (dated by TCRdb to 2019 to 2021). In terms of the full investigation: In this study, adaptive immunity was profiled in COVID-19 patients who either had active infection or had recovered, using TRB and IGH repertoire sequencing of peripheral blood. A recovered cohort was made up of 15 to 19 patients contributing under 25 samples, mostly after mild to moderate COVID-19 managed as outpatients. The recovered cohort had a median age of roughly 34 years, compared with approximately 70 years in the active-infection cohort. Of the approximately 20 patients in the active-infection cohort, 12 to 13 were critically ill and needed mechanical ventilation or ECMO. Comorbidities linked to unfavorable COVID-19 outcome were present in about 90% of the roughly 20 patients in the active-infection cohort. The TCR and BCR sequence repository comprised approximately 39 patients and 70 or so time points, with over 7 million TCR sequences analysed. A couple of patients belonged to both the recovered and active cohorts because samples were available from active disease and after recovery. An age-matched reference group of some 39 healthy donors negative for COVID-19 antibodies was used as the comparison for repertoire analyses. As many as 9 follow-up blood samples were collected from each patient, and in some individuals these samples spanned different disease stages.

The listed sequencing device is Illumina MiSeq. Multiplex PCR with BIOMED2 TRB-A/B primer pools was used to amplify the TRB rearrangements. Two consecutive PCRs added Illumina-compatible adapters and 7-nucleotide sample barcodes to the amplicons. Phusion HS II polymerase was used for all library PCRs. Amplicons were purified from gel with the NucleoSpin Gel and PCR Clean-up kit, quantified on Qubit, and pooled at about 3.7 nM. The quality of the amplicon pool was checked on an Agilent 2100 Bioanalyzer prior to Illumina next-generation sequencing. The original methods were these. MiXCR 3.0.8 with the default MiXCR reference library was used to annotate TRB rearrangements. Sequences with fewer than 2 reads and non-productive reads were filtered out, and every unique CDR3 nucleotide sequence was treated as a single clone. Clonality, diversity, richness and V-J gene usage were computed in R 3.5.1. GLIPH2 was used for TCR clustering by CDR3 similarity, and generation probabilities were calculated by OLGA. Only GLIPH2 clusters containing at least four unique TCR clonotypes present in at least three individuals were kept. TCRdb itself trimmed the public reads at Q25 with fastp, ran MiXCR and retained productive beta chains. Rows matching on CDR3 protein sequence are summarized as one entry with the most common DNA and genes. What appears here as the V and J calls and clone size reflects TCRdb's work, not the paper's. The sample table records some 11,000 distinct CDR3 sequences; 30% to 35% of these occur just once. Around an eighth of the sample is taken by the ten largest.

TRB repertoires were amplified from around 250-500 ng of genomic DNA extracted from blood. General study outcomes and caveats: The cohort was considered too small for HLA contributions to COVID-19 susceptibility or severity to be assessed. Few blood samples were available from mildly ill patients while symptoms were present, and early samples from severe cases were likewise scarce. Specific T cell subsets (CD4+/Treg/CD8+) and sorted SARS-CoV-2-responsive or tetramer+ T cells had not yet been sequenced, and these experiments were ongoing. The recovered cohort had 2,400 or so exclusive TCR clusters, including around 30 low-pGen clusters. The reported TCR clusters were said to need prospective validation before any clinical use. Patients with COVID-19 were reported to show strongly skewed TRBV/TRBJ gene usage. During active COVID-19 the TRB repertoires were highly clonal, but at recovery diversity and richness rose above the levels seen in healthy donors.

The CDR3 measures 12 amino acids from cysteine to phenylalanine. CDR3 DNA only is kept here, 36 bases in frame from base 1. Per the germline V gene (reference sequence), LNHNV is the CDR1 and YYDKDF is the CDR2. The junction carries 4 bases between V and J, which are trimmed by 5 bases and 1 base respectively. This clonotype is medium-sized (0.01 to 0.1%) in terms of sample share. This receptor's antigen is unknown. Qualities for individual bases were not recorded, and no much larger clone is one base off. The sequencing sample was made of blood. Here the chain combines TRBV15 and TRBJ2-3, with the D gene not confidently named. The clonotype comes from a human donor with active COVID-19. The CDR3 amino acid sequence is: CATSPRTDTQYF. The DNA sequence is TGTGCCACCAGCCCCCGCACAGATACGCAGTATTTT. When the CDR3 is completed using the reference TRBV15 and TRBJ2-3 genes on either side, the full variable domain is DAMVIQNPRYQVTQFGKPVTLSCSQTLNHNVMYWYQQKSSQAPKLLFHYYDKDFNNEADTPDNFQSRRPNTSFCFLDIRSPGLGDTAMYLCATSPRTDTQYFGPGTRLTVL.